This entry concerns a single T cell receptor beta chain. Its antigen specificity is not known. Base qualities are missing; no much larger clone stands one base away. The time point label corresponds to: after neoadjuvant nivolumab, at surgical resection. None of the patients had received prior systemic or radiation treatment, and all were newly diagnosed with stage II-IVA oral cavity squamous cell carcinoma. The cohort consisted of patients with HPV-negative, locally advanced oral cavity squamous cell carcinoma. No culture maintenance or expansion was done, as the peripheral blood mononuclear cells went straight to analysis. Samples came from a longitudinal correlative study of a single-arm phase II trial of neoadjuvant nivolumab in oral cavity squamous cell carcinoma. Subject-matched pre- and post-treatment PBMCs and tumors from three responders and three non-responders underwent genomic DNA-based TCRbeta sequencing. Peripheral blood mononuclear cells were collected once before nivolumab treatment and again after treatment, at the time of surgery. The Maxwell RSC DNA from Cells kit was used to extract genomic DNA from PBMCs.

PBMC libraries used mostly approximately 450 ng of input genomic DNA for deep sequencing, with six replicates per sample. The immunoSEQ hsTCRbeta kit was used to prepare TCRbeta libraries according to the manufacturer's instructions. Sequencing of the completed libraries took place using an Illumina NovaSeq 6000 S4 flow cell after they had been pooled to roughly 2.9 nM. Per the source publication's procedure: Raw data preprocessing and quality control were performed with the immunoSEQ Analyzer. The analysis was limited to productive rearrangements, and each clonotype was defined by a unique CDR3 amino acid sequence. Repertoire clonality was estimated as the Gini-Simpson index, which was calculated using the R package tcR. Gini indices were compared with Student's t test, and associations with tumor size change were assessed by Pearson correlation. The clones in this table, taken by TCRdb from immuneACCESS, are in-frame only. Not every clone is retained; where verified, under half of the shortfall comes from an unresolved V gene, and the cause of the rest is unknown. V, J and clone size are those of that table, while D and trimming were read from the DNA. The sample yields about 14,000 clones; about two thirds were counted once. The ten largest clones add up to about 2.7% of the sample.

Here V drops 5 bases and J drops 1 base, and the junction holds 7 bases not matched to any gene. In the germline V gene, CDR1 corresponds to SGHDT and CDR2 to YYEEEE. From its cysteine to its phenylalanine, the CDR3 spans 15 amino acids. CDR3 DNA is the only sequence kept; it has 45 bases, read in frame from the first base. This specimen belongs to a study of neoadjuvant anti-PD-1 for oral cavity cancer (dated by TCRdb to the early 2020s). About the investigation overall: Patients mostly received three to four biweekly doses of nivolumab at 3 mg/kg before curative-intent surgical resection. Under RECIST 1.1, patients with complete response, partial response or stable disease were classed as responders, and patients with progression were classed as non-responders. Patients who did not progress were given a fourth nivolumab dose at about day 43 and had definitive surgical resection on days 50-56. There were about a dozen patients in the parent correlative cohort, and the response rate was 33%.

Paper-wide results and their limitations: Only a few patients per response group were included in the TCR analyses, and the authors called for validation in larger cohorts. After neoadjuvant nivolumab, non-responders showed significantly higher T cell clonality (Gini index) in PBMCs than responders did. Higher pretreatment blood Treg/Th17 ratios correlated with both higher pretreatment blood TCRbeta clonality and lower post-treatment tumor TCRbeta clonality.

Sequencing was performed on PBMCs, taken after nivolumab (anti-PD-1) treatment. The chain was built from TRBV5-6 and TRBJ2-3; TRBD1 aligns with 7 central bases. This sequence was found in a person aged 35 to 85 with oral cavity squamous cell carcinoma. The nucleotide sequence reads TGTGCCAGCAGTTCAACAGGGGTCGGCACAGATACGCAGTATTTT. The translation is CASSSTGVGTDTQYF.